This TCR beta chain originates from a study of blood T cell repertoires in COVID-19. Across the study: Sites in the United States, Italy and Spain provided acute and convalescent COVID-19 samples. Sources were T cells, B-cell-depleted T cells, or PBMCs; the material itself was cDNA or gDNA.

Per the study methods: Cell counts per sample came from amplifying reference gene primers. Generated by immunoSEQ multiplex PCR, the TCRdb table keeps only in-frame clones and is missing some. The V and J calls and clone size were taken over from that table, and D and trimming were inferred from the DNA. The sample shows a few hundred thousand clones, about 87% of them seen only once. This CDR3 has 16 amino acids. The J segment lost 6 bases and the V segment lost 1 base, leaving 8 bases of the junction unmatched. Germline CDR1 is PRHDT and CDR2 is FYEKMQ (reference sequence). This clone was seen only once. The study drew participants aged roughly 18 to 95 years from approximately 25 US areas.

Specimen: PBMCs or T cells enriched from blood (not recorded which). V usage is TRBV13 and J usage is TRBJ2-1; TRBD2 agrees at 8 bases. This clonotype was sampled from a man aged 25 to 40 who had recovered from COVID-19. The CDR3 protein is CASSLEGGLVGNEQFF. CDR3 bases: TGTGCCAGCAGCTTAGAGGGGGGACTAGTAGGCAATGAGCAGTTCTTC.